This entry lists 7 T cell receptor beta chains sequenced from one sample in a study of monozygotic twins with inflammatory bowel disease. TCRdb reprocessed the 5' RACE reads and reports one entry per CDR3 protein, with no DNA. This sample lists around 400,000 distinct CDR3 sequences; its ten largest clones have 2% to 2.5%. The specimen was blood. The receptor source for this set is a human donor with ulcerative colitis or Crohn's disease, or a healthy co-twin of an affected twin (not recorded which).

Here the CDR3 reads CASSRTGDSPLHF. The genes are TRBV5-1 and TRBJ1-6; TCRdb proposes TRBD1, but this gene call is untestable without DNA. The CDR3 consists of 13 residues. In germline, CDR1 is SGHRS, CDR2 YFSETQ. Drawing the rest from reference TRBV5-1 and TRBJ1-6, the complete variable domain is KAGVTQTPRYLIKTRGQQVTLSCSPISGHRSVSWYQQTPGQGLQFLFEYFSETQRNKGNFPGRFSGRQFSNSRSEMNVSTLELGDSALYLCASSRTGDSPLHFGNGTRLTVT.

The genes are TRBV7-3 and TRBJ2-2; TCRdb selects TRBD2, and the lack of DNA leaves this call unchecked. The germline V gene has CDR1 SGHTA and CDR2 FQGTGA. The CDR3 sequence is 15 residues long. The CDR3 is CASSPGLASTGELFF.

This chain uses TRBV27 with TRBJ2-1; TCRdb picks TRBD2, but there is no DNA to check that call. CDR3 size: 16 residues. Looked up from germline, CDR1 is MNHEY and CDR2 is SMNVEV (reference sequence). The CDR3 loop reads CASTSLAGLGRNEQFF.

The CDR3 is CASSQVAGSASLSTDTQYF. The V and J genes are TRBV3-1 and TRBJ2-3; checking the TCRdb D call of TRBD2 is not possible without DNA. This CDR3 contains 19 residues. The V gene's germline CDR1 is LGHDT and CDR2 YNNKEL (reference sequence).

This CDR3 is CASSFGRRSSYNEQFF. The rearrangement links TRBV11-3 to TRBJ2-1. Germline lookup yields CDR1 SGHNT and CDR2 YENEEA. The CDR3 loop spans 16 amino acids.

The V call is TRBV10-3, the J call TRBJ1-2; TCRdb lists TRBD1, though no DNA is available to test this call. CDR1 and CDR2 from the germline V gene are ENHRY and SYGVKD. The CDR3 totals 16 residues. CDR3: CAISEFGGSGYYGYTF.

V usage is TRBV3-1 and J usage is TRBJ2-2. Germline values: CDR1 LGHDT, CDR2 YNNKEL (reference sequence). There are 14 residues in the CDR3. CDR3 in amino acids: CASSRAANTGELFF.